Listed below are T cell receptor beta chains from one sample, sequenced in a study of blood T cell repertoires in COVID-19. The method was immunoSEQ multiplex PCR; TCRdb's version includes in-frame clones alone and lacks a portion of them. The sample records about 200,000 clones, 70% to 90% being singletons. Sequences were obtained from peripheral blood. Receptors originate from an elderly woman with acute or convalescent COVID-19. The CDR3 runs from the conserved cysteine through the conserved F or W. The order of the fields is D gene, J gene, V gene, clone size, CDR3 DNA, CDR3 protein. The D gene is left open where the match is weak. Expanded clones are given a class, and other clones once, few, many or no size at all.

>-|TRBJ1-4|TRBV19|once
TGTGCCAGTAGTATCAGTGGCCCTGAAAAACTGTTTTTT
CASSISGPEKLFF
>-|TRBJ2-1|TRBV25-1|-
TGTGCCAGCAGTGGATCCTTGGGGGGGCGCCAGCAGTTCTTC
CASSGSLGGRQQFF
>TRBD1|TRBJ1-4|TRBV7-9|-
TGTGCCAGCAGCTTCAGGGGGCGAGTGGGTGAAAAACTGTTTTTT
CASSFRGRVGEKLFF
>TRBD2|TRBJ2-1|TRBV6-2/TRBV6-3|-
TGTGCCAGCAGTTCATATCATAACATAATTACTAGCGGGAGAGGAGCTGAGCAGTTCTTC
CASSSYHNIITSGRGAEQFF
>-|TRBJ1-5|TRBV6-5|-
TGTGCCAGCAGTTCCACATTTATTAATCAGCCCCAGCATTTT
CASSSTFINQPQHF
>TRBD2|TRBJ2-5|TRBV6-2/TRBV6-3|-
TGTGCCAGCAGTTACATGGGGACTAGCGGGAGTACGGTGGAGACCCAGTACTTC
CASSYMGTSGSTVETQYF
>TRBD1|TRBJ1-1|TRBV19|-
TGTGCCAGTAGTGCACAGGACAGGGGAGTTGAAGCTTTCTTT
CASSAQDRGVEAFF
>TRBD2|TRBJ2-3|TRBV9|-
TGTGCCAGCAGCGTAGAGGGGGCGGGAGGGCAGGTGCAGTATTTT
CASSVEGAGGQVQYF
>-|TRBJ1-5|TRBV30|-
TGTGCCTGGAGTCCCTCGGGGAATCAGCCCCAGCATTTT
CAWSPSGNQPQHF
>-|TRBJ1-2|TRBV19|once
TGTGCCAGTAAGGAGGGAGGTCGCCGCCAAGTCGGCTACACCTTC
CASKEGGRRQVGYTF
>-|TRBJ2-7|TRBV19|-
TGTGCCAGTAGTACCCCGCGGGCAGACAGGGAGGACTCCTACGAGCAGTACTTC
CASSTPRADREDSYEQYF
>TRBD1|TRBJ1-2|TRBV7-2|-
TGTGCCAGCAGCCCCCGACAGGGACGTTTCGGCTACACCTTC
CASSPRQGRFGYTF
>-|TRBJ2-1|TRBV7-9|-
TGTGCCAGCAGCTTAGTGGGACTGGGGGATGAGCAGTTCTTC
CASSLVGLGDEQFF
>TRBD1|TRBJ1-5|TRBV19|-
TGTGCCAGTAGAAGGCCACAGGGGGCGGCAGGCAATCAGCCCCAGCATTTT
CASRRPQGAAGNQPQHF
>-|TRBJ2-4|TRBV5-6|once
TGTGCCAGCAGCTTGTGGGGGGGCCTAGCCAAAAACATTCAGTACTTC
CASSLWGGLAKNIQYF
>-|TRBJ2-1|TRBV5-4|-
TGTGCCAGCAGCTTGGGAAGGGGGTCGGGGTTAGGGAATGAGCAGTTCTTC
CASSLGRGSGLGNEQFF
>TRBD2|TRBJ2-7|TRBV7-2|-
TGTGCCAGCAGCTTAGGCGGGAGGACCTACGAGCAGTACTTC
CASSLGGRTYEQYF
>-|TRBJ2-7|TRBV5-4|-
TGTGCCAGCAGCTTGGGTCCTAGTCTCTACGAGCAGTACTTC
CASSLGPSLYEQYF
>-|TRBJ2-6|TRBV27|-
TGTGCCACCGTAACGATCCGAGTGCTATCTGGGGCCAACGTCCTGACTTTC
CATVTIRVLSGANVLTF
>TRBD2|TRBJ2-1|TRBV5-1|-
TGCGCCAGCAGCTCCGTTGGACTAGCGGGAGTCTCTGAGCAGTTCTTC
CASSSVGLAGVSEQFF
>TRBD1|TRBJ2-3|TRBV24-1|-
TGTGCCACCAGTCGAGGACAGGGTATCACAGATACGCAGTATTTT
CATSRGQGITDTQYF
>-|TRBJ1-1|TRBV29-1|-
TGCAGCGTTGGAGGCAGCGCTAACACTGAAGCTTTCTTT
CSVGGSANTEAFF
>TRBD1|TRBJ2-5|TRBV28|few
TGTGCCAGCCAGGGTCCCGGGACAGGGAACCAAGAGACCCAGTACTTC
CASQGPGTGNQETQYF
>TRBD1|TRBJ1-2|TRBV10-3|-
TGTGCCATCAGCGAGACAGGGAACTATGGCTACACCTTC
CAISETGNYGYTF
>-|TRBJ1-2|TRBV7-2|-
TGTGCCAGCAGCTTAGCCACAGCATCCCAGAATGGCTACACCTTC
CASSLATASQNGYTF
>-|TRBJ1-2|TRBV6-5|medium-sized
TGTGCCAGCAGTTACGGGCACAACTATGGCTACACCTTC
CASSYGHNYGYTF
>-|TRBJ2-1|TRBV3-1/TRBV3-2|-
TGTGCCAGCAGCCCAGGGTGGGGCTTAATAGATGAGCAGTTCTTC
CASSPGWGLIDEQFF
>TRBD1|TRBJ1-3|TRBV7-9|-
TGTGCCAGCAGCCCCCCCGGGACAGGGTATGGAAACACCATATATTTT
CASSPPGTGYGNTIYF
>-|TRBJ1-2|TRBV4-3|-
TGCGCCAGCAGCCTTCAATGGCCCGGCGGAGGAAGGGACTCTAGCTACACCTTC
CASSLQWPGGGRDSSYTF
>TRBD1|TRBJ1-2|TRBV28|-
TGTGCCAGCGGTGGGACCGGGACAGGAAGCTATGGCTACACCTTC
CASGGTGTGSYGYTF
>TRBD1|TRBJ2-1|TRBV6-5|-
TGTGCCAGCTTGAGACAGGGCGCAAATGAGCAGTTCTTC
CASLRQGANEQFF
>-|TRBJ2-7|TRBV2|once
TGTGCCAGCAGTGAGGCGGGCTACGAGCAGTACTTC
CASSEAGYEQYF
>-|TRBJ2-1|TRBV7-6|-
TGTGCCAGCAGCTTAGGGGTGCGGAGCTCCTACAATGAGCAGTTCTTC
CASSLGVRSSYNEQFF
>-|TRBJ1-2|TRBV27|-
TGTGCCAGCAGGGGTCGGGAGCAGGAATATGGCTACACCTTC
CASRGREQEYGYTF
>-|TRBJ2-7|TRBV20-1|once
TGCAGTGCTAGTCAAAACCGAGGAGGGGTCTACGAGCAGTACTTC
CSASQNRGGVYEQYF
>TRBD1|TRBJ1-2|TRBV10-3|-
TGTGCCATCAGTGAGTCCCCGGGACAGGGTTCGCCGGCTAACTATGGCTACACCTTC
CAISESPGQGSPANYGYTF
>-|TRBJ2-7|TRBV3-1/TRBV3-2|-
TGTGCCAGCAGCCAAATCCAGGGCACCTACGAGCAGTACTTC
CASSQIQGTYEQYF
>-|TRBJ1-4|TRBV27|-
TGTGCCAGCGGTCCAGGGATAGGGGCTGTAAGAGAAAAACTGTTTTTT
CASGPGIGAVREKLFF
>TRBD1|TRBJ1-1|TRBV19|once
TGTGCCAGTAGGGACAGGTTGAACACTGAAGCTTTCTTT
CASRDRLNTEAFF
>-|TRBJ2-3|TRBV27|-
TGTGCCAGCAGTCGGGGGAAGGGAGATACGCAGTATTTT
CASSRGKGDTQYF
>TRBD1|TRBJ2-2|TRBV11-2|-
TGTGCCAGCAGTTATCGACAGGGGCCCCCGTCCGGGGAGCTGTTTTTT
CASSYRQGPPSGELFF
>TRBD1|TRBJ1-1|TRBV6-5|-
TGTGCCAGCAAGAAAACAGGGGTACCTGAAGCTTTCTTT
CASKKTGVPEAFF
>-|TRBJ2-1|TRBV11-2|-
TGTGCCAGCAGCCGTAACAATTACAATGAGCAGTTCTTC
CASSRNNYNEQFF
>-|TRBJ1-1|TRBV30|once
TGTGCCTGGAGTGTACAGGGAGACACTGAAGCTTTCTTT
CAWSVQGDTEAFF
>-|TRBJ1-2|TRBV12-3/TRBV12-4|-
TGTGCCAGCAGTGACAGACCGCGGGGAGGCTACACCTTC
CASSDRPRGGYTF
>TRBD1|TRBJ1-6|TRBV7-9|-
TGTGCCAGCAGCGAACAGGGGTTCTATTCACCCCTCCACTTT
CASSEQGFYSPLHF
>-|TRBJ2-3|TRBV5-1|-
TGCGCCAGCAGCAGCCAAGGGGGCACAGATACGCAGTATTTT
CASSSQGGTDTQYF
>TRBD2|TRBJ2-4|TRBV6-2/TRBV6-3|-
TGTGCCAGCAGCCTTCGACTAGCGGGAGAACTCCTTTCCAAAAACATTCAGTACTTC
CASSLRLAGELLSKNIQYF
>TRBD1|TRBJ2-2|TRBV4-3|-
TGCGCCAGCAGCCAAGATGGGGCAGGGGGCTACACCGGGGAGCTGTTTTTT
CASSQDGAGGYTGELFF
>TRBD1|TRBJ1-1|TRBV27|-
TGTGCCAGCGGCCCCCGGACAGGGGTTCTCGGGACTGAAGCTTTCTTT
CASGPRTGVLGTEAFF